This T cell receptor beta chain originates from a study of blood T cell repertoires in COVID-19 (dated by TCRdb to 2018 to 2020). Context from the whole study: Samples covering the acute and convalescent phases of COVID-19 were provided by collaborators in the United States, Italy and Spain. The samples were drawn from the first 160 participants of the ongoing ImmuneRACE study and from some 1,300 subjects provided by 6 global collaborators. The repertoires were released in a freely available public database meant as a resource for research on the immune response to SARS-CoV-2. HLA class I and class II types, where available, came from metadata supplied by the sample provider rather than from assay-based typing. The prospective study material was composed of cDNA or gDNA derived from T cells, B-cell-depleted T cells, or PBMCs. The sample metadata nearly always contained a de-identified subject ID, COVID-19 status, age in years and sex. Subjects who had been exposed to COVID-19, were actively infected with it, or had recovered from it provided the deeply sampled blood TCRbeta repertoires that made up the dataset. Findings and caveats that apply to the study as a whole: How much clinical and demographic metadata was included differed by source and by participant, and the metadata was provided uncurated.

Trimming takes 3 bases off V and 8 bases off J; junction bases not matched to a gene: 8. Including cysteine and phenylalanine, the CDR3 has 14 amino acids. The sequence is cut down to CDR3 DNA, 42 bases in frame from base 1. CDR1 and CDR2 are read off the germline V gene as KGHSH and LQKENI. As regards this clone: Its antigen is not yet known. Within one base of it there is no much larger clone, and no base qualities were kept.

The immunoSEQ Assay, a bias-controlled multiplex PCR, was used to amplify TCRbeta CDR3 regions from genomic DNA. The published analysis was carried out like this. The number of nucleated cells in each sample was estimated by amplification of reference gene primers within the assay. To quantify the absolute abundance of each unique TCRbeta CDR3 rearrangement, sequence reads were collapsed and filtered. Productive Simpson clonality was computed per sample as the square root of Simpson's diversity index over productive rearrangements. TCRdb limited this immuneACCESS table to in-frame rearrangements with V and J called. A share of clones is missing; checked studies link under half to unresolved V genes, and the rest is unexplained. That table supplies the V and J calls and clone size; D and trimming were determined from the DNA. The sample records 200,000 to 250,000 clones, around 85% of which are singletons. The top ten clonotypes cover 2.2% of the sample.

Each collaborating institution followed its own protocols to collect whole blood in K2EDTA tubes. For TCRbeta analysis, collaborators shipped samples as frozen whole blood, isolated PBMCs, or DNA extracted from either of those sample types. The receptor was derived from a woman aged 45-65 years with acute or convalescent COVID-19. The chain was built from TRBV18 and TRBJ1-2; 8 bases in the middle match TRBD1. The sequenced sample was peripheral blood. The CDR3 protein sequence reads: CASSPQDRVKGYTF. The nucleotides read TGTGCCAGCTCACCTCAGGACAGGGTGAAGGGCTACACCTTC.